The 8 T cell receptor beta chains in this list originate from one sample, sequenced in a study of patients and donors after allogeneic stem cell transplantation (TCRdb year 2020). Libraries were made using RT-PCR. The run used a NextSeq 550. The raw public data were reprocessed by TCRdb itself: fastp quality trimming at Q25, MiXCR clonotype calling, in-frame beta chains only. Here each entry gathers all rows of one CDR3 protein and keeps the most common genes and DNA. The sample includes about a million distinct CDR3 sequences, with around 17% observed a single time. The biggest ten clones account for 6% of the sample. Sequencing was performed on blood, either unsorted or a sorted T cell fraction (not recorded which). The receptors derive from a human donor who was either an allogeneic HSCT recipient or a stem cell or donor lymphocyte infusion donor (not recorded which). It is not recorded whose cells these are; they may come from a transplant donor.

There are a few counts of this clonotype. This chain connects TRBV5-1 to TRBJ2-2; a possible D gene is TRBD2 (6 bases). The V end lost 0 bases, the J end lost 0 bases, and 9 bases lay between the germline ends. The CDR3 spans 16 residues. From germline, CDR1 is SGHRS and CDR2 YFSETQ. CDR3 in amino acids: CASSLGGTANTGELFF. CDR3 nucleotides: TGCGCCAGCAGCTTGGGGGGGACTGCGAACACCGGGGAGCTGTTTTTT.

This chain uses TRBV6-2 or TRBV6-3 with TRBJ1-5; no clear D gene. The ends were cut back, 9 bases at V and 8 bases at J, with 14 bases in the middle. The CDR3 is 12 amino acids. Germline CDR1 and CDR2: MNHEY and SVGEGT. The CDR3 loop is CARADPGEPQHF. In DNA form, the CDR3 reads TGTGCCAGGGCGGATCCCGGGGAGCCCCAGCATTTT.

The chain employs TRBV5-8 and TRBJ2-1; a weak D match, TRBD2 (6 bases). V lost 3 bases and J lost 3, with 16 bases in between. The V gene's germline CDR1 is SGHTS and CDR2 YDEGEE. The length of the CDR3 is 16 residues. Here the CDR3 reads CASSSAISGLYNEQFF. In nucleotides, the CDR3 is TGTGCCAGCAGCTCCGCGATCAGCGGGCTCTACAATGAGCAGTTCTTC.

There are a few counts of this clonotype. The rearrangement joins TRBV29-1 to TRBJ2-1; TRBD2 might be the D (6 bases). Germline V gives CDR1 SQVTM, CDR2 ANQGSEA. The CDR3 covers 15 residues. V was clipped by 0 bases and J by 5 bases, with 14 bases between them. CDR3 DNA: TGCAGCGTTGAAGATATACTAGCAGTCGACAATGAGCAGTTCTTC. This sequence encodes CSVEDILAVDNEQFF.

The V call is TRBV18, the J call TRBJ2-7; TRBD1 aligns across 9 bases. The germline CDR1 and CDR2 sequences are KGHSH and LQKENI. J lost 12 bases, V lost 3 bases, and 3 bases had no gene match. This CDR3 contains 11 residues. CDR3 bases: TGTGCCAGCTCACCCGGGACAGGGCGGTACTTC. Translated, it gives CASSPGTGRYF.

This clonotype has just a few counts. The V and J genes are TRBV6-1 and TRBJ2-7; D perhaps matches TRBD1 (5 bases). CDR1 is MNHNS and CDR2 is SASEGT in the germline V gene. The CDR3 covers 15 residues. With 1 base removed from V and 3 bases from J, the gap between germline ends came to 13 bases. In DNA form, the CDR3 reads TGTGCCAGCAGTGAAGAAGTGACAGAATACTACGAGCAGTACTTC. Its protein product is CASSEEVTEYYEQYF.

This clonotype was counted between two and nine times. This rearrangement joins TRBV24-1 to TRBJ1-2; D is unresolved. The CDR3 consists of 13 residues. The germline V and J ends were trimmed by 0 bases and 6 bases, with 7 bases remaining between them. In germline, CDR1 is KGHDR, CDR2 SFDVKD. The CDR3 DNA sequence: TGTGCCACCAGTGATTTGATTGGAGATGGCTACACCTTC. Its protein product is CATSDLIGDGYTF.

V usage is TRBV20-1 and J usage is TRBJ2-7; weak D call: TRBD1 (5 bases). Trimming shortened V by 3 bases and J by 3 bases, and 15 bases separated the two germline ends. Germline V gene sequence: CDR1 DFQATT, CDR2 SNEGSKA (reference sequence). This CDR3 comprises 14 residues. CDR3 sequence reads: CSASAAQGLYEQYF. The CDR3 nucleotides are TGCAGTGCTAGTGCCGCGCAGGGCCTCTACGAGCAGTACTTC.